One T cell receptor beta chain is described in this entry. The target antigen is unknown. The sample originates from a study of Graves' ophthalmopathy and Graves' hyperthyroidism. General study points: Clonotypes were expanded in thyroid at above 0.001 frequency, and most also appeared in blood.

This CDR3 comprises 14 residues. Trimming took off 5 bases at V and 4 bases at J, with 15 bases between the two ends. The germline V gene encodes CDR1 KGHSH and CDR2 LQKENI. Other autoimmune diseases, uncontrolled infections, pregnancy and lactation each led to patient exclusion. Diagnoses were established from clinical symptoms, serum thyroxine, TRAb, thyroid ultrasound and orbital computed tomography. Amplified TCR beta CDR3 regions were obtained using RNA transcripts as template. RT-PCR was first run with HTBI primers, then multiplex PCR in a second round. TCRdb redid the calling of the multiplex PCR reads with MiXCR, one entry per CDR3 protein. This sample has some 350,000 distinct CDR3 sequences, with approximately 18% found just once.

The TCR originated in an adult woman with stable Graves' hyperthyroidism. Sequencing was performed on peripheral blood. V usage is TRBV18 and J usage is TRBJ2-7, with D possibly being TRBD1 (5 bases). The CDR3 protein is CASSAERQTYEQYF. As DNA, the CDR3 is TGTGCCAGCTCAGCGGAGAGACAGACATACGAGCAGTACTTC.